This TCR beta chain is drawn from a study of technical replicates of blood from a handful of donors. The repertoire was sequenced with immunoSEQ multiplex PCR; TCRdb's copy has only in-frame clones and lacks some. The data show approximately 97,000 clones, roughly 96% seen once. The V gene end was trimmed by 3 bases and the J gene end by 11 bases; junction bases not matched to a gene: 6. From germline, CDR1 is SGDLS and CDR2 YYNGEE. This CDR3 spans 12 amino acids. The chain combines TRBV9 with TRBJ1-1; 8 bases align to TRBD1. This clonotype was obtained from a human donor in good health. Sequenced: T cells isolated from PBMCs. CDR3 DNA sequence: TGTGCCAGCAGCGCACCAGGGGGCTGGGCTTTCTTT. Protein sequence: CASSAPGGWAFF.